This T cell receptor beta chain appears in the sequencing data of a study of T cells in Graves' hyperthyroidism and ophthalmopathy. Overall study context: Prior to any treatment, at the point of initial diagnosis, peripheral blood was collected.

Amplification of TCR beta CDR3 regions was performed using RNA transcripts as template. TCR CDR3 regions were first amplified by RT-PCR with HTBI primers. Via MiXCR, TCRdb re-called the multiplex PCR reads, giving one row per CDR3 protein. The repertoire includes about 840,000 distinct CDR3 sequences, more than 30% of them detected once, and about 8.9% sits in the top ten. The source is a man aged 18 to 29 with Graves' hyperthyroidism. What was sequenced was blood.

CDR3 DNA sequence: TGTGCCAGCAGTTCGGGACAGCGCTACGAGCAGTACTTC. It is translated as CASSSGQRYEQYF. This chain links TRBV12-3 or TRBV12-4 with TRBJ2-7, with 7 bases identical to TRBD1. The CDR3 has 13 amino acids. The V gene end was trimmed by 4 bases and the J gene end by 3 bases; junction bases not matched to a gene: 3.